The sequence of this T cell receptor (beta chain) was determined in a study of T cell changes during pregnancy in multiple sclerosis (dated by TCRdb to between 2017 and 2020). Broadly, across the study: Changes in the T cell repertoire over the course of pregnancy were examined in this study in women with multiple sclerosis.

Notes on this clone: No cognate antigen has been identified for it. No clone much larger than this one lies a single base away; base qualities are absent.

Libraries came from the immunoSEQ multiplex PCR assay. TCRdb retrieved this table from immuneACCESS and kept in-frame rearrangements only. Not all clones are present; in checked studies, unresolved V genes account for under half, and no reason is known for the remainder. A total of approximately 99,000 clones appear in this sample, just over 90% of them only once. Of the sample, approximately 0.76% falls within the top ten clones. The CDR1 and CDR2 encoded by the germline V gene are MNHNS and SASEGT. The CDR3 runs 16 residues from the cysteine to the phenylalanine. Only the CDR3 DNA stays, 48 bases, in frame from base 1.

The specimen comprised peripheral blood, sampled in the second trimester of pregnancy. The TCR originated in a female donor in good health, enrolled as a control in a pregnancy study. The V and J segments used are TRBV6-1 and TRBJ2-5; TRBD2 is possibly the D segment (6 matching bases). The tail of the sequence fits TRBJ2-7 better, so the J call may be wrong. The CDR3 is CASSAREPPGSYEQYF. The sequenced DNA: TGTGCCAGCAGTGCCCGGGAGCCCCCTGGCTCCTACGAGCAGTACTTC.